Listed below are T cell receptor beta chains from one sample, sequenced in a study of identical twins. TCRdb passed the 5' RACE reads through MiXCR, listing each CDR3 protein once. Seen here are some 1,600,000 distinct CDR3 sequences, about 32% observed once, and the top ten hold 0.25% to 0.3%. The sequenced sample was cord blood. The origin of the receptors is a newborn girl in good health. The CDR3 runs from the conserved cysteine through the conserved F or W. The order of the fields is V gene, D gene, clone size, J gene, CDR3 protein, CDR3 DNA. D genes are given only for firm matches. Clone size appears in some rows only: once, few, many, or a class for an expanded clone.

>TRBV29-1|-|-|TRBJ1-2
CSVERGASHYGYTF
TGCAGCGTTGAAAGGGGGGCCTCCCACTATGGCTACACCTTC
>TRBV4-1|-|few|TRBJ2-5
CASSQVILGQETQYF
TGCGCCAGCAGCCAAGTAATATTGGGCCAAGAGACCCAGTACTTC
>TRBV27|TRBD1|few|TRBJ1-5
CASSRDRAANQPQHF
TGTGCCAGCAGTAGAGACAGGGCGGCGAATCAGCCCCAGCATTTT
>TRBV12-3/TRBV12-4|TRBD2|many|TRBJ2-3
CASSPGGGAIDTQYF
TGTGCCAGCAGTCCCGGCGGGGGGGCTATAGATACGCAGTATTTT
>TRBV7-2|TRBD1|-|TRBJ2-4
CASSLAAGGNAKNIQYF
TGTGCCAGCAGCTTAGCGGCAGGGGGAAACGCCAAAAACATTCAGTACTTC
>TRBV6-1|-|-|TRBJ2-2
CASSAPGAANTGELFF
TGTGCCAGCAGTGCCCCCGGGGCAGCGAACACCGGGGAGCTGTTTTTT
>TRBV14|TRBD1|few|TRBJ2-3
CASSQDLGDRGYADTQYF
TGTGCCAGCAGCCAAGACTTGGGAGACAGGGGATATGCAGATACGCAGTATTTT
>TRBV27|TRBD1|many|TRBJ1-2
CASSFGQGANYGYTF
TGTGCCAGCAGTTTTGGGCAGGGGGCTAACTATGGCTACACCTTC
>TRBV6-5|-|few|TRBJ2-3
CASRSGGTQYF
TGTGCCAGCAGGTCTGGCGGTACGCAGTATTTT
>TRBV11-3|TRBD2|few|TRBJ2-3
CASSLDSGTSASTDTQYF
TGTGCCAGCAGCTTAGATTCCGGGACTAGCGCTAGCACAGATACGCAGTATTTT
>TRBV3-1|TRBD2|-|TRBJ2-2
CASSQEGLVRTGELFF
TGTGCCAGCAGCCAAGAGGGACTAGTTCGTACCGGGGAGCTGTTTTTT
>TRBV6-6|-|-|TRBJ1-2
CASSYPGDCTF
TGTGCCAGCAGTTACCCCGGGGATTGCACCTTC
>TRBV29-1|-|-|TRBJ2-2
CSVENLNTGELFF
TGCAGCGTTGAAAATCTCAACACCGGGGAGCTGTTTTTT
>TRBV27|-|-|TRBJ2-5
CASRTLTGEQYF
TGTGCCAGCAGGACTCTCACGGGTGAGCAGTACTTC
>TRBV6-6|-|-|TRBJ2-1
CASSYPSTGQFF
TGTGCCAGCAGTTACCCCTCGACAGGGCAGTTCTTC
>TRBV6-2/TRBV6-3|TRBD2|-|TRBJ2-1
CASSYPYLADYNEQFF
TGTGCCAGCAGTTACCCCTACCTAGCGGACTACAATGAGCAGTTCTTC
>TRBV4-2|-|once|TRBJ1-4
CASSQDRTVLNEKLFF
TGTGCCAGCAGCCAAGACCGGACGGTCCTTAATGAAAAACTGTTTTTT
>TRBV7-2|-|many|TRBJ2-3
CASSSHTDTQYF
TGTGCCAGCAGCTCCCATACAGATACGCAGTATTTT
>TRBV9|-|few|TRBJ1-3
CASSVEGTGNTIYF
TGTGCCAGCAGCGTAGAAGGGACTGGAAACACCATATATTTT
>TRBV11-3|-|-|TRBJ2-1
CASGLRGRSYNEQFF
TGTGCCAGCGGCCTGCGGGGGCGCTCCTACAATGAGCAGTTCTTC
>TRBV12-3/TRBV12-4|-|once|TRBJ1-4
CASSLYDEKLFF
TGTGCCAGCAGTTTGTATGATGAAAAACTGTTTTTT
>TRBV6-2/TRBV6-3|TRBD2|few|TRBJ2-1
CASTVTGLAGVSGEQFF
TGTGCCAGCACCGTAACCGGACTAGCGGGAGTATCTGGTGAGCAGTTCTTC
>TRBV4-1|TRBD1|-|TRBJ1-4
CASSQAGTGFEKLFF
TGCGCCAGCAGCCAAGCTGGGACAGGTTTTGAAAAACTGTTTTTT
>TRBV6-1|TRBD1|-|TRBJ2-1
CASRRTGESYEQFF
TGTGCCAGCAGGCGGACAGGGGAAAGCTACGAGCAGTTCTTC
>TRBV7-2|-|-|TRBJ2-3
CASSFLGGTTDTQYF
TGTGCCAGCAGCTTCCTAGGCGGGACGACAGATACGCAGTATTTT
>TRBV20-1|-|few|TRBJ2-1
CSLRGAPRHNEQFF
TGCAGTCTCCGAGGGGCCCCCCGACACAATGAGCAGTTCTTC
>TRBV27|-|-|TRBJ2-1
CASSPLSNEQFF
TGTGCCAGCAGTCCCCTGTCCAATGAGCAGTTCTTC
>TRBV6-1|-|many|TRBJ1-2
CASTDSYGYTF
TGTGCCAGCACCGACAGCTATGGCTACACCTTC
>TRBV5-1|TRBD1|-|TRBJ2-7
CASSLGTGPVSYEQYF
TGCGCCAGCAGCTTGGGGACAGGGCCTGTCTCTTACGAGCAGTACTTC
>TRBV27|TRBD2|few|TRBJ2-7
CASSFVPGGFYEQYF
TGTGCCAGCAGTTTCGTCCCGGGAGGGTTTTACGAGCAGTACTTC
>TRBV27|TRBD1|-|TRBJ2-1
CASGTVSGILYNEQFF
TGTGCCAGCGGGACAGTGTCTGGGATCCTCTACAATGAGCAGTTCTTC
>TRBV6-1|-|-|TRBJ1-2
CASSERTTTYTF
TGTGCCAGCAGTGAAAGGACAACCACCTACACCTTC
>TRBV6-2/TRBV6-3|TRBD2|-|TRBJ2-3
CASSYRTLAGENTQYF
TGTGCCAGCAGTTACCGCACCCTAGCGGGAGAGAATACGCAGTATTTT
>TRBV10-3|TRBD2|-|TRBJ2-7
CALGTSGSGGYEQYF
TGTGCCCTCGGAACTAGCGGGAGTGGGGGCTACGAGCAGTACTTC
>TRBV20-1|-|once|TRBJ2-7
CSNSGPTYEQYF
TGCAGTAATAGCGGCCCGACCTACGAGCAGTACTTC
>TRBV29-1|-|many|TRBJ2-7
CSVAHGSYEQYF
TGCAGCGTTGCCCACGGGTCCTACGAGCAGTACTTC
>TRBV20-1|-|few|TRBJ2-5
CSARLPGGQETQYF
TGCAGTGCCAGATTACCCGGGGGCCAAGAGACCCAGTACTTC
>TRBV19|TRBD2|-|TRBJ2-1
CASSITSGFYNEQFF
TGTGCCAGTAGTATCACTAGCGGATTTTACAATGAGCAGTTCTTC
>TRBV4-1|TRBD1|few|TRBJ1-5
CASSHAGQPALNQPQHF
TGCGCCAGCAGCCACGCGGGACAGCCTGCATTAAATCAGCCCCAGCATTTT
>TRBV6-5|TRBD1|-|TRBJ2-1
CASSYSGQGVRLYNEQFF
TGTGCCAGCAGTTACTCCGGACAGGGGGTTCGCTTATACAATGAGCAGTTCTTC
>TRBV4-2|TRBD1|few|TRBJ1-2
CASSQDPTGSYGYTF
TGTGCCAGCAGCCAAGATCCGACAGGGAGCTATGGCTACACCTTC
>TRBV21-1|-|-|TRBJ1-5
CASSIPVHSNQPQHF
TGTGCCAGCAGCATCCCCGTCCATAGCAATCAGCCCCAGCATTTT
>TRBV24-1|-|few|TRBJ1-2
CATSDLGQRDYTF
TGTGCCACCAGTGATTTGGGACAGAGGGACTACACCTTC
>TRBV6-1|-|-|TRBJ1-2
CASSETFRAYGYTF
TGTGCCAGCAGTGAAACCTTCAGGGCCTATGGCTACACCTTC
>TRBV5-1|-|-|TRBJ2-3
CASSYRVTDTQYF
TGCGCCAGCAGCTACAGGGTTACAGATACGCAGTATTTT
>TRBV4-1|-|few|TRBJ2-4
CASPCLGGPKNIQYF
TGCGCCAGCCCATGCCTGGGGGGGCCCAAAAACATTCAGTACTTC
>TRBV5-1|TRBD1|few|TRBJ2-5
CASSSRTGTGFQETQYF
TGCGCCAGCAGCTCTAGAACCGGGACAGGGTTCCAAGAGACCCAGTACTTC
>TRBV9|-|-|TRBJ2-4
CASSVRDHTYWEQYF
TGTGCCAGCAGCGTACGGGACCATACCTACTGGGAGCAGTACTTC